A selection of T cell receptor beta chains follows, all from one sample in a study of T cells in pancreatic ductal adenocarcinoma. Repertoires were generated with immunoSEQ multiplex PCR, while TCRdb's copy carries only in-frame clones and drops some. The sample contains over 90,000 clones, about 96% of which appear only once. Sample: PBMCs. The receptors originated from a human donor with pancreatic ductal adenocarcinoma. The CDR3 runs from the conserved cysteine through the conserved F or W. The D gene is left open where the match is weak. Clone sizes are given selectively: once, few, many, or a class where the clone is expanded.

d_call clone_size j_call v_call cdr3_nt cdr3_aa
- - TRBJ2-3 TRBV6-5 TGTGCCAGCAATTCGGGGAACTCAGATACGCAGTATTTT CASNSGNSDTQYF
TRBD1 - TRBJ2-7 TRBV5-1 TGCGCCAGCAGCGCAATCATGTCGGGACAGGGCAAGAGCTCCTACGAGCAGTACTTC CASSAIMSGQGKSSYEQYF
TRBD1 - TRBJ1-3 TRBV5-1 TGCGCCAGCAGCTCTCAGGGGGCAGAAGGAAACACCATATATTTT CASSSQGAEGNTIYF
- - TRBJ1-2 TRBV21-1 TGTGCCAGCAGCAAAGGGAGGATAGGGACTGATGGCTACACCTTC CASSKGRIGTDGYTF
TRBD2 - TRBJ2-2 TRBV6-5 TGTGCCAGCAGGCGGCGGGAGGAGGCCGGGGAGCTGTTTTTT CASRRREEAGELFF
TRBD1 once TRBJ1-3 TRBV6-1 TGTGCCAGCAGTGCCCTGACAGGGGGCGACGGAAACACCATATATTTT CASSALTGGDGNTIYF
TRBD1 - TRBJ1-1 TRBV10-3 TGTGCCATCAGTACGGGACAGGGGCCGAACACTGAAGCTTTCTTT CAISTGQGPNTEAFF
TRBD2 - TRBJ2-7 TRBV30 TGTGCCTGGAGGAGCGGGGGCGCCTACGAGCAGTACTTC CAWRSGGAYEQYF
TRBD2 - TRBJ2-7 TRBV5-4 TGTGCCAGCAGCTTGGGTGGACTAGGGGTTTACGAGCAGTACTTC CASSLGGLGVYEQYF
TRBD1 - TRBJ2-5 TRBV19 TGTGCCAGTACCCCCGGGACAGCAATGCAAGAGACCCAGTACTTC CASTPGTAMQETQYF
- - TRBJ1-1 TRBV7-9 TGTGCCAGCAGCTCCGCAGGCGGGGCCACTGAAGCTTTCTTT CASSSAGGATEAFF
- - TRBJ2-7 TRBV5-1 TGCGCCAGCAGCTTGGGTTCCGGGGGTCCCTACGAGCAGTACTTC CASSLGSGGPYEQYF
- - TRBJ1-4 TRBV30 TGTGCCTGGGGACAGCCCCAGGGAGAAAAACTGTTTTTT CAWGQPQGEKLFF
TRBD2 - TRBJ2-2 TRBV5-1 TGCGCCAGCAGCCTATTAGCGGGAGGCACCGGGGAGCTGTTTTTT CASSLLAGGTGELFF
- - TRBJ2-3 TRBV19 TGTGCCAGTAGCCGCGGGGGACAGGAGACAGATACGCAGTATTTT CASSRGGQETDTQYF
- - TRBJ2-7 TRBV7-3 TGTGCCAGCAGCCCGGGGGTGGCTCCACAAGAGCAGTACTTC CASSPGVAPQEQYF
- - TRBJ1-3 TRBV11-2 TGTGCCAGCAGCTTCCCAGGGGGAAACACCATATATTTT CASSFPGGNTIYF
TRBD2 - TRBJ2-1 TRBV7-2 TGTGCCAGCAGCCAGGGGGCTAGCGGGAGCTATGAGCAGTTCTTC CASSQGASGSYEQFF
TRBD1 - TRBJ2-3 TRBV30 TGTGCCTGGAGTCAGACAGGGGGACGAGATACGCAGTATTTT CAWSQTGGRDTQYF
TRBD1 - TRBJ1-3 TRBV5-8 TGTGCCAGCAGCCCGACAGGGGTTTATGGAAACACCATATATTTT CASSPTGVYGNTIYF
- - TRBJ2-7 TRBV4-1 TGCGCCAGCAGCCAAGGGACTACCTACGAGCAGTACTTC CASSQGTTYEQYF
- - TRBJ2-1 TRBV4-3 TGCGCCAGCAGCCAAGATCTTTTTTTTCCGAGGGCAGAAGACAATGAGCAGTTCTTC CASSQDLFFPRAEDNEQFF
- - TRBJ2-7 TRBV7-9 TGTGCCAGCAGCTCGGAGATGCAGCCCTACGAGCAGTACTTC CASSSEMQPYEQYF
TRBD1 - TRBJ1-2 TRBV18 TGTGCCAGCTCACCGGCCGGACAGGGCGTCAATGGCTACACCTTC CASSPAGQGVNGYTF
TRBD2 - TRBJ2-1 TRBV2 TGTGCCAGCAGGATTAGCGGGATCAGATACAATGAGCAGTTCTTC CASRISGIRYNEQFF
- - TRBJ2-5 TRBV5-1 TGCGCCAGCAGCTTGGTTAGCGGCCAAGAGACCCAGTACTTC CASSLVSGQETQYF
- - TRBJ2-7 TRBV10-3 TGTGCCATCAGTAGTACAGGACCACCTATTACATACGAGCAGTACTTC CAISSTGPPITYEQYF
TRBD1 once TRBJ2-2 TRBV19 TGTGCCAGTAGCCGTGACAGGGACCTCGCGAACACCGGGGAGCTGTTTTTT CASSRDRDLANTGELFF
TRBD2 once TRBJ2-5 TRBV4-1 TGCGCCAGCAAGGAGCGGGAGTCGGCGGGGGAGACCCAGTACTTC CASKERESAGETQYF
- - TRBJ2-3 TRBV5-1 TGCGCCAGCAGCCCCGTTGGCGGGGTCACAGATACGCAGTATTTT CASSPVGGVTDTQYF
- - TRBJ2-1 TRBV5-1 TGCGCCAGCAGTCCGATAGCGGTCACCTCCTACAATGAGCAGTTCTTC CASSPIAVTSYNEQFF
TRBD2 - TRBJ2-5 TRBV5-4 TGTGCCAGCAGCCCGGTCCGGGCTACGGGAGGGACCCAGTACTTC CASSPVRATGGTQYF
- - TRBJ2-2 TRBV7-3 TGTGCCAGCAGCCCCACCCGGGACTCCTCGCGGACCGGGGAGCTGTTTTTT CASSPTRDSSRTGELFF
TRBD1 - TRBJ2-5 TRBV23-1 TGCGCCAGCAGGGGAGAACTAAACGGGACAGGGACCTATCTGGAGACCCAGTACTTC CASRGELNGTGTYLETQYF
- once TRBJ2-4 TRBV30 TGTGCCTGGAGGGGCTCCGTAGCCAAAAACATTCAGTACTTC CAWRGSVAKNIQYF
- - TRBJ2-1 TRBV27 TGTGCCAGCAGTTTAATACTTTCGGCAGGGATGGACAATGAGCAGTTCTTC CASSLILSAGMDNEQFF
- - TRBJ2-2 TRBV6-4 TGTGCCAGCAGTGGCGGGACGAACACCGGGGAGCTGTTTTTT CASSGGTNTGELFF
TRBD1 - TRBJ1-1 TRBV27 TGTGCCAGCAGTTTTCTCGGGACAGGGGGCACTGAAGCTTTCTTT CASSFLGTGGTEAFF
- - TRBJ2-2 TRBV2 TGTGCCAGCAGCATCCGACAGGTCCAGAACACCGGGGAGCTGTTTTTT CASSIRQVQNTGELFF
- once TRBJ2-6 TRBV28 TGTGCCAGCAGTTTCCCCAGGGCTCCTGGGGCCAACGTCCTGACTTTC CASSFPRAPGANVLTF
- - TRBJ1-2 TRBV7-2 TGTGCCAGCAGCCAACAGGGATGGGACTATGGCTACACCTTC CASSQQGWDYGYTF
- - TRBJ1-5 TRBV30 TGTGCCTGGAATTTAGGGACTCTCCAGCCCCAGCATTTT CAWNLGTLQPQHF
- once TRBJ1-2 TRBV20-1 TGCAGTGCTGTAAGCCTAGATGGCTACACCTTC CSAVSLDGYTF
- - TRBJ1-3 TRBV6-1 TGTGCCAGCGTGCGGGGCAGCTCTGGAAACACCATATATTTT CASVRGSSGNTIYF
- once TRBJ1-1 TRBV4-2 TGTGCCAGCAGCCAAACCCAGGTAGGGGTACTTGGCGATGAAGCTTTCTTT CASSQTQVGVLGDEAFF